These T cell receptor beta chains were read from a single sample in a study of blood T cell repertoires in COVID-19. Here immunoSEQ multiplex PCR was the method, and the copy in TCRdb shows in-frame clones only, minus some. The table includes some 95,000 clones, about 86% detected once. The sequencing sample was made of peripheral blood. The receptors originated from a man older than 75 with active or convalescent COVID-19. Both conserved end residues are part of each CDR3.

V gene: TRBV2
CDR3 protein: CASSSALAGELFF

V gene: TRBV27
CDR3 protein: CASSFGKPSDNEQFF

V gene: TRBV10-3
CDR3 protein: CAIRGDSGYTF

V gene: TRBV5-4
CDR3 protein: CASSSDPLAGGFNEQFF

V gene: TRBV19
CDR3 protein: CASSPGTDKYTDTQYF

V gene: TRBV19
CDR3 protein: CASKYRENNQPQHF

V gene: TRBV3-1/TRBV3-2
CDR3 protein: CASSRRQGGYNEQFF

V gene: TRBV7-8
CDR3 protein: CASSLRGQGVSPLHF

V gene: TRBV5-1
CDR3 protein: CASSLTGAYNEQFF

V gene: TRBV5-1
CDR3 protein: CASGPQGQGSADTQYF

V gene: TRBV9
CDR3 protein: CASSAAPGYAGNTIYF

V gene: TRBV6-4
CDR3 protein: CAGQGQTNYGYTF

V gene: TRBV5-1
CDR3 protein: CASSSTGTRYNEQFF

V gene: TRBV18
CDR3 protein: CASSPDVAGGYYNEQFF

V gene: TRBV7-6
CDR3 protein: CASSFSLGLQETQYF

V gene: TRBV28
CDR3 protein: CASSFHQGATYEQYF

V gene: TRBV11-3
CDR3 protein: CASSFASGDTQYF

V gene: TRBV5-4
CDR3 protein: CASSLDGTGTSNEKLFF